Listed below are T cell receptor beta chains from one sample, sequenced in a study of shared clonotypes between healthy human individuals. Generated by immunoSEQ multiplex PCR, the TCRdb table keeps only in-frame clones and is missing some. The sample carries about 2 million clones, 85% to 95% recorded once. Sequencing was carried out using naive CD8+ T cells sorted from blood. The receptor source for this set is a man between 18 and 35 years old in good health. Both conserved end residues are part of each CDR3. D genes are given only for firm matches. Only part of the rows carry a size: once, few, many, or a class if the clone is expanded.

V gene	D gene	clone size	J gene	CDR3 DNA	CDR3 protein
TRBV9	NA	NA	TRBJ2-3	TGTGCCAGCAGTTCTATCATGTCCACAGATACGCAGTATTTT	CASSSIMSTDTQYF
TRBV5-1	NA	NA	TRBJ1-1	TGCGCCAGCAGCTTGGGGGTGGCGGGAGGGAACACTGAAGCTTTCTTT	CASSLGVAGGNTEAFF
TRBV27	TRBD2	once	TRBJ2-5	TGTGCCAGCAGTTACTCCGCGGGGGAGGTAAAAGAGACCCAGTACTTC	CASSYSAGEVKETQYF
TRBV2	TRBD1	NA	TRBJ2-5	TGTGCCAGCAGCCCCCTCGGGGACAGAAGACAAGAGACCCAGTACTTC	CASSPLGDRRQETQYF
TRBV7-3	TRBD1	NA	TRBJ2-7	TGTGCCAGCAGCCCCGGACAGGGAATCTACGAGCAGTACTTC	CASSPGQGIYEQYF
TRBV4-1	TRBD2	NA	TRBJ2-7	TGCGCCAGCAGCCAAGATAGGACTAGCGACGAGCAGTACTTC	CASSQDRTSDEQYF
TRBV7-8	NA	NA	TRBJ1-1	TGTGCCAGCAGCTTGTACCTGGAACGGGCAAACACTGAAGCTTTCTTT	CASSLYLERANTEAFF
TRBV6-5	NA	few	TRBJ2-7	TGTGCCAGCAGTTACGGTCCCTACGAGCAGTACTTC	CASSYGPYEQYF
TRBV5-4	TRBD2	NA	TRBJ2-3	TGTGCCAGCAGCTTGGCCAGCGGGGGATACCGGTATTTT	CASSLASGGYRYF
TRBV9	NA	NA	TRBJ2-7	TGTGCCAGCAGCGTAGGGGGAGAGCAGTACTTC	CASSVGGEQYF